This entry is about one T cell receptor (beta chain). The specificity of this receptor is unknown. There are no base qualities to consult, and no much larger clone falls within one base. V sheds 3 bases and J sheds 5 bases, leaving 14 bases between their ends. Inclusive of the bounding cysteine and phenylalanine, the CDR3 is 13 residues long. The DNA shown is the 39-base CDR3, in frame from base 1. CDR1 and CDR2 are read off the germline V gene (reference sequence) as DFQATT and SNEGSKA. The library was built by means of RT-PCR. The sample was run on an Illumina HiSeq 2500. TCRdb itself trimmed the public reads at Q25 with fastp, ran MiXCR and retained productive beta chains. Here each entry gathers all rows of one CDR3 protein and keeps the most common genes and DNA. The sample table lists 250,000 to 350,000 distinct CDR3 sequences, roughly 22% of them with a count of one. The top ten clonotypes cover about a tenth of the sample.

The data originate from a study of response to subunit inactivated influenza vaccine (dated by TCRdb to 2016 to 2019). About the investigation overall: To follow how T cells responded to a trivalent subunit inactivated influenza vaccine, the researchers relied on deep quantitative profiling of the T cell receptor repertoire.

General study outcomes and caveats: The authors proposed that each seasonal influenza vaccination may bring in only a limited number of new T cells.

Recombination connected TRBV20-1 to TRBJ2-7, with the D gene too uncertain to name. The sequence was obtained from a man aged 50 to 69 who received an inactivated influenza vaccine. Donor details come from another sample of the same person, matched by shared clones. The material was PBMCs from blood, obtained about 20 months after vaccination. The CDR3 here reads CSASQSSFHEQYF. The nucleotides read TGCAGTGCTAGCCAGTCTAGTTTCCACGAGCAGTACTTC.